This record covers a single T cell receptor beta chain. No antigen is known for it. The data originate from a study of shared clonotypes between healthy human individuals. Study-wide points: Clonotypes shared by all four sorted-subset donors had higher generation probabilities than non-shared clonotypes. An effect of sequencing depth on clonotype sharing among donors was expected.

The data were produced by immunoSEQ multiplex PCR, yet TCRdb's version contains in-frame clones alone and is incomplete. This table holds a few million clones, 80% to 95% found once. V was cut by 6 bases and J by 3 bases, with 15 bases left in between. The CDR3 loop spans 14 amino acids. Germline V CDR1 and CDR2: MDHEN, SYDVKM. The TCR comes from a man in his late teens or twenties in good health. Some clones in this sample may be carry-over from other donors' samples. Sequencing was performed on naive CD4+ T cells from PBMCs. The subset denotes: CD45RA+ positively selected. This chain uses TRBV28 with TRBJ2-7, with a tentative D call TRBD2 (6 bases). CDR3 in DNA: TGTGCCAGCAGCCGCGCAGTGGGGGGCTACGAGCAGTACTTC. Amino acid sequence: CASSRAVGGYEQYF.